The 22 T cell receptor beta chains presented below share a single source sample, sequenced in a study of T cells in narcolepsy. Clones were read by immunoSEQ multiplex PCR, and TCRdb kept only the in-frame ones, dropping some. The table lists 9,500 to 14,000 clones, over 90% of them singletons, with roughly 1% in the top ten. The sequenced sample was CD45RA- memory CD4+ T cells from PBMCs. The receptors here all came from a human donor with narcolepsy.

The chain has TRBV11-3 and TRBJ2-2, with D possibly being TRBD2 (6 bases). In germline, CDR1 is SGHNT, CDR2 YENEEA. V was trimmed by 8 bases and J by 5 bases, leaving 12 bases between them. The CDR3 has 13 amino acids. CDR3 bases: TGTGCCAGCCGGGGGAAGGAAACCGGGGAGCTGTTTTTT. Translation: CASRGKETGELFF.

V usage is TRBV5-4 and J usage is TRBJ2-2; D is ambiguous. The CDR3 consists of 14 residues. Germline values: CDR1 SGHNT, CDR2 YYREEE (reference sequence). The V end was cut by 5 bases, the J end by 2 bases, with 10 bases between. As DNA, the CDR3 is TGTGCCAGCAGTAGACCGGGCAACACCGGGGAGCTGTTTTTT. Translated, it gives CASSRPGNTGELFF.

The chain joins TRBV10-3 to TRBJ2-3; 7 bases map to TRBD2. Trimming took 11 bases from V and 5 from J; bases not matched to a gene: 7. Germline V gives CDR1 ENHRY, CDR2 SYGVKD. The CDR3 contains 12 residues. CDR3 DNA: TGTGCCGGGGGGGATATAAAAGATACGCAGTATTTT. It yields the protein CAGGDIKDTQYF.

The chain carries TRBV11-3 and TRBJ2-5, with 7 bases lining up with TRBD1. The CDR3 length is 16 residues. Unmatched junction bases numbered 6, after V lost 1 base and J lost 1 base. Germline assignment: CDR1 SGHNT and CDR2 YENEEA. The CDR3 DNA reads TGTGCCAGCAGCTTAGGGACAGGACAGAGCCAAGAGACCCAGTACTTC. Residues: CASSLGTGQSQETQYF.

The V gene is TRBV9, the J gene TRBJ1-3; D gene uncertain. V shed 3 bases and J shed 9 bases, with 13 bases lying between them. The CDR3 contains 13 residues. From germline, CDR1 is SGDLS and CDR2 YYNGEE. This CDR3 is CASSAPTGSTIYF. In DNA, the CDR3 is TGTGCCAGCAGCGCCCCAACTGGGAGCACCATATATTTT.

The rearrangement joins TRBV6-5 to TRBJ2-2; either TRBD1 or TRBD2 may fit D (5 bases each). CDR1 is MNHEY, CDR2 SVGAGI, per germline. CDR3 length: 15 amino acids. Trimming removed 0 bases at V and 5 bases at J, with 10 bases between. The CDR3: CASSYSWGNTGELFF. CDR3 in DNA: TGTGCCAGCAGTTACTCGTGGGGGAATACCGGGGAGCTGTTTTTT.

The V call is TRBV5-1, the J call TRBJ2-7; the D is unclear. This CDR3 comprises 15 residues. Per the germline V gene, CDR1 is SGHRS and CDR2 is YFSETQ. With 0 bases removed from V and 0 bases from J, the gap between germline ends came to 10 bases. CDR3 protein: CASSLVTGSSYEQYF. The CDR3 coding sequence is TGCGCCAGCAGCTTGGTCACCGGGTCCTCCTACGAGCAGTACTTC. The full variable domain, in which reference TRBV5-1 and TRBJ2-7 provide the parts outside the CDR3, is KAGVTQTPRYLIKTRGQQVTLSCSPISGHRSVSWYQQTPGQGLQFLFEYFSETQRNKGNFPGRFSGRQFSNSRSEMNVSTLELGDSALYLCASSLVTGSSYEQYFGPGTRLTVT.

The V and J genes are TRBV7-3 and TRBJ2-7; possible D gene TRBD2, 6 bases. CDR1 is SGHTA and CDR2 is FQGTGA in the germline V gene. This CDR3 spans 13 amino acids. V lost 5 bases to trimming and J lost 2 bases, with 10 bases between them. CDR3 sequence reads: CASSRGGTYEQYF. The DNA of the CDR3 is TGTGCCAGCAGCCGGGGAGGAACCTACGAGCAGTACTTC.

The chain couples TRBV30 to TRBJ1-2; D call uncertain. Germline-derived CDR1 and CDR2 are GTSNPN and SVGIG (reference sequence). The CDR3 has 12 amino acids. V was pared by 1 base and J by 4 bases, with 7 bases between. The CDR3 loop reads CAWSASGYGYTF. The DNA of the CDR3 is TGTGCCTGGAGTGCCAGCGGCTATGGCTACACCTTC.

The chain is built from TRBV6-4 and TRBJ2-1; perhaps TRBD2 as D (5 bases). Germline CDR1 and CDR2: MRHNA and SNTAGT. The CDR3 sequence is 15 residues long. V gave up 5 bases and J gave up 9 bases, with 20 bases separating them. CDR3 DNA sequence: TGTGCCAGCAGTATCTTAGCGAAACCTGACGTTGAGCAGTTCTTC. Protein: CASSILAKPDVEQFF.

This chain links TRBV6-5 with TRBJ1-6; D may be TRBD1 (6 bases). This CDR3 contains 15 residues. Germline V gives CDR1 MNHEY, CDR2 SVGAGI. V lost 6 bases to trimming and J lost 1 base, with 10 bases between them. This CDR3 reads CASRPDRSYNSPLHF. In DNA, the CDR3 is TGTGCCAGCAGACCAGACAGGTCCTATAATTCACCCCTCCACTTT.

The rearrangement links TRBV6-1 to TRBJ2-6; D perhaps matches TRBD2 (7 bases). The germline V gene encodes CDR1 MNHNS and CDR2 SASEGT. V lost 6 bases to trimming and J lost 4 bases, with 13 bases between them. This CDR3 contains 15 residues. CDR3: CASRGGGSGANVLTF. The CDR3 DNA reads TGTGCCAGCAGGGGCGGGGGCTCCGGGGCCAACGTCCTGACTTTC.

This clone was detected once. CDR3 sequence (DNA): TGCGCCAGCAGCTTGGCCACAGGAGGTCAGCCCCAGCATTTT. Its protein is CASSLATGGQPQHF. The rearrangement uses TRBV5-1 and TRBJ1-5; D is possibly TRBD1 (5 bases). V was shortened by 0 bases and J by 6 bases, with 10 bases between the two germline ends. This CDR3 region has 14 residues. Germline CDR1 and CDR2: SGHRS and YFSETQ.

This CDR3 reads CASSVGRGSPNTEAFF. CDR3 nucleotides: TGTGCCAGCAGTGTAGGAAGAGGTAGCCCGAACACTGAAGCTTTCTTT. V usage is TRBV2 and J usage is TRBJ1-1; D is undetermined. V lost 4 bases and J lost 1, with 16 bases in between. This CDR3 is 16 amino acids long. In germline, CDR1 is SNHLY, CDR2 FYNNEI.

The chain recombines TRBV7-3 with TRBJ1-1; no reliable D call. This CDR3 has 13 residues. Per the germline V gene, CDR1 is SGHTA and CDR2 is FQGTGA. Trimming cost V 1 base and J 4 bases, with 7 bases left between them. CDR3 sequence: CASSLSAGTEAFF. The DNA of the CDR3 is TGTGCCAGCAGCTTAAGTGCAGGCACTGAAGCTTTCTTT.

This clone has more than one count but fewer than ten. The chain is built from TRBV29-1 and TRBJ2-3; D unclear. The V end was cut by 3 bases, the J end by 2 bases, with 6 bases between. The CDR3 contains 12 residues. From germline, CDR1 is SQVTM and CDR2 ANQGSEA. CDR3 sequence: CSVDPNTDTQYF. Written as DNA, the CDR3 is TGCAGCGTTGACCCAAACACAGATACGCAGTATTTT.

The chain joins TRBV6-1 to TRBJ1-4; no clear D gene. The CDR3 sequence is 12 residues long. Trimming removed 11 bases at V and 3 bases at J, with 10 bases between. Germline CDR1 and CDR2: MNHNS and SASEGT. The CDR3 here is CAFRDPNEKLFF. CDR3 DNA sequence: TGTGCCTTTAGGGATCCTAATGAAAAACTGTTTTTT.

The rearrangement uses TRBV19 and TRBJ1-1, with no clear D. Germline V gives CDR1 LNHDA, CDR2 SQIVND (reference sequence). V was pared by 7 bases and J by 1 base, with 13 bases between. The CDR3 sequence is 14 residues long. The CDR3 sequence is CASIGSGQNTEAFF. The CDR3 coding sequence is TGTGCCAGTATAGGGTCTGGGCAGAACACTGAAGCTTTCTTT. Full variable domain (outside the CDR3, taken from reference TRBV19 and TRBJ1-1): DGGITQSPKYLFRKEGQNVTLSCEQNLNHDAMYWYRQDPGQGLRLIYYSQIVNDFQKGDIAEGYSVSREKKESFPLTVTSAQKNPTAFYLCASIGSGQNTEAFFGQGTRLTVV.

The chain is built from TRBV30 and TRBJ2-3; D is unresolved. CDR1 and CDR2 from the germline V gene are GTSNPN and SVGIG (reference sequence). The CDR3 has 11 residues. V was trimmed by 4 bases and J by 4 bases, leaving 6 bases between them. CDR3 residues: CAWTRADTQYF. The CDR3 nucleotides are TGTGCCTGGACTAGGGCAGATACGCAGTATTTT.

V usage is TRBV6-6 and J usage is TRBJ2-1, with 7 bases lining up with TRBD2. With V trimmed by 6 bases and J by 9 bases, 11 bases remained unmatched. From germline, CDR1 is MNHNY and CDR2 SVGAGI (reference sequence). This CDR3 has 14 residues. The CDR3 DNA reads as TGTGCCAGCAGCCCCTCGGCGGGAGTAGGTGAGCAGTTCTTC. Amino acids: CASSPSAGVGEQFF.

V is TRBV5-4 and J is TRBJ1-5; D is ambiguous. The germline V and J ends were trimmed by 4 bases and 4 bases, with 9 bases remaining between them. This CDR3 region has 13 residues. Germline CDR1 reads SGHNT; CDR2 reads YYREEE (reference sequence). The DNA of the CDR3 is TGTGCCAGCAGCCAAGAAACAAATCAGCCCCAGCATTTT. Translated: CASSQETNQPQHF.

The rearrangement links TRBV6-5 to TRBJ1-1, with a possible D match to TRBD1 (6 bases). This CDR3 region has 13 residues. Germline V CDR1 and CDR2: MNHEY, SVGAGI. V lost 4 bases to trimming and J lost 5 bases, with 11 bases between them. The CDR3 DNA reads TGTGCCAGCAGTTTCGTAACAGGGACTGAAGCTTTCTTT. Its protein is CASSFVTGTEAFF.